Given below is one T cell receptor (beta chain) in context. Its antigen is unknown. The CDR3 loop spans 14 amino acids. Germline V CDR1 and CDR2: MDHEN, SYDVKM. V lost 6 bases to trimming and J lost 5 bases, with 16 bases between them. This record comes from a study of OX40 agonist ivuxolimab in advanced cancers. Across the whole study: In this cohort, patients received ivuxolimab, an agonistic anti-OX40 (CD134) antibody. Study findings and constraints: Among the least clonally expanded were partial responders at 0.1-3.0 mg/kg. CD4+ and CD8+ T cells in blood underwent clonal expansion by week 6 at 0.1 to 3.0 mg/kg.

TCRdb's table, derived via immunoSEQ multiplex PCR, lists solely in-frame clones and lacks some. This sample has around 50,000 clones, with 84% found just once. This chain uses TRBV28 with TRBJ1-1; D is unresolved. The source was CD4+ or CD8+ T cells sorted from blood, collected in a trial of the OX40 agonist ivuxolimab. The source is an adult with an advanced solid tumor such as melanoma, head and neck, liver or kidney cancer. Here the CDR3 reads CASSEGDWRTEAFF. In DNA form, the CDR3 reads TGTGCCAGCAGCGAGGGTGATTGGAGAACTGAAGCTTTCTTT.